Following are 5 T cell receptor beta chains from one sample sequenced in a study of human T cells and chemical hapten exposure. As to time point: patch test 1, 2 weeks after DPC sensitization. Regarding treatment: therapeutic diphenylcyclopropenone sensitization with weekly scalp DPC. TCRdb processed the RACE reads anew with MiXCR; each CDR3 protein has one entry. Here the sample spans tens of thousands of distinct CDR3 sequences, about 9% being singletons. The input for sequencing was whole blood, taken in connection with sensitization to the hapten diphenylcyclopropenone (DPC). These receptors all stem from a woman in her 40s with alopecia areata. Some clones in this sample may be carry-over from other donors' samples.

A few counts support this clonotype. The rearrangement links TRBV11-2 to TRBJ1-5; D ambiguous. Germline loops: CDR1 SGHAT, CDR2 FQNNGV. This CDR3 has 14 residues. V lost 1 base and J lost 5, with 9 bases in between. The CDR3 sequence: CASSLVPGDQPQHF. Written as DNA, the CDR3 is TGTGCCAGCAGCTTAGTCCCCGGGGATCAGCCCCAGCATTTT.

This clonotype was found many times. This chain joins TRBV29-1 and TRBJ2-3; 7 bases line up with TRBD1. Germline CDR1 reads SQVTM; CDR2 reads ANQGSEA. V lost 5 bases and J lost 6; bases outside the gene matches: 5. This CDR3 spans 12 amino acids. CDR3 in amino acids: CSVRQGLDTQYF. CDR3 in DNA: TGCAGCGTTCGACAGGGTCTCGATACGCAGTATTTT.

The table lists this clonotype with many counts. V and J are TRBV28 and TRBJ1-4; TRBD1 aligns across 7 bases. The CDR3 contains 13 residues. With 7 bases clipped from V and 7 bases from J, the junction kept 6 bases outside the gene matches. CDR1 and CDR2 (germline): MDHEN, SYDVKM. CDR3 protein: CASNRRQGEKLFF. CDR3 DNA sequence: TGTGCCAGCAATCGCCGACAGGGTGAAAAACTGTTTTTT.

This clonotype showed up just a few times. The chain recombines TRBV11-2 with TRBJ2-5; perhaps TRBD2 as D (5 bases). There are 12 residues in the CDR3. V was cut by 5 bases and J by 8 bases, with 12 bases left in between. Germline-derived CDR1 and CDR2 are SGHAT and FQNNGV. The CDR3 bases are TGTGCCAGCAGCACCGGCCGGGGTACCCAGTACTTC. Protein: CASSTGRGTQYF.

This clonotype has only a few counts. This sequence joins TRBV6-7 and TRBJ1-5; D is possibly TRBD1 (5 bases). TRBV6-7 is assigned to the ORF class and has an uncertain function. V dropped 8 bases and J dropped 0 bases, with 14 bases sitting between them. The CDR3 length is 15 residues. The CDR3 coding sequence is TGTGCCAGCCTAGGGGAGACAGATAGCAATCAGCCCCAGCATTTT. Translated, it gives CASLGETDSNQPQHF.